This T cell receptor beta chain was retrieved from a study of early T cells in non-severe SARS-CoV-2 infection. Study-wide background: Alpha and beta chains were unpaired, from unsorted whole-blood bulk RNA.

This CDR3 comprises 12 residues. V shed 3 bases and J shed 7 bases, with 10 bases lying between them. Looked up from germline, CDR1 is SGDLS and CDR2 is YYNGEE. Study-level points and caveats: Anti-spike CD8 responses were favored by VDJdb matching, which missed private and CD4 specificities.

Each cDNA molecule carried a unique molecular identifier. TCRdb re-derived calls from the 5' RACE reads in MiXCR, one entry per CDR3 protein. The repertoire has fewer than 100,000 distinct CDR3 sequences, over 9% of them found once; the top ten carry 4.7%. This clonotype was counted once. No antigen is known for it. J is TRBJ1-2 and V is TRBV9; the D is unclear. The sample consisted of whole blood. The TCR was taken from an adult who was a healthcare worker with PCR-confirmed SARS-CoV-2 infection or an uninfected control (not recorded which). In DNA, the CDR3 is TGTGCCAGCAGCGGATACACCCCTGGCTACACCTTC. Amino acid sequence: CASSGYTPGYTF.